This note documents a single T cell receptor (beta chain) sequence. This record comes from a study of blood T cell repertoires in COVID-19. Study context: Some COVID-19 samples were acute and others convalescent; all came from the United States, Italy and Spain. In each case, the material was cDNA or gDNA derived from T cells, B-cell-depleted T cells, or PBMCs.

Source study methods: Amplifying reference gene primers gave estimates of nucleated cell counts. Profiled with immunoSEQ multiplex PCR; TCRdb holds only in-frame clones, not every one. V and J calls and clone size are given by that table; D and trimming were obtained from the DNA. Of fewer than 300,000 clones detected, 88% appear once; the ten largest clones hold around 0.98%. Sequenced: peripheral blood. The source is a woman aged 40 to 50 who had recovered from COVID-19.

This chain's CDR3 is CASTPGGAGSYNSPLHF. The CDR3 nucleotides read TGTGCCAGCACCCCCGGAGGGGCCGGCTCCTATAATTCACCCCTCCACTTT. This chain links TRBV25-1 with TRBJ1-6; tentatively, D is TRBD1 (5 bases). Trimming removed 7 bases at V and 0 bases at J, with 16 bases between. The CDR3 has 17 residues. Germline V CDR1 and CDR2: MGHDK, SYGVNS.